Sequencing of this T cell receptor beta chain was carried out in a study of Graves' ophthalmopathy and Graves' hyperthyroidism. Findings and caveats of the study: Blood samples also showed most expanded thyroid clonotypes exceeding 0.001 frequency.

Using RNA transcripts, the TCR beta CDR3 regions were amplified. Amplification began with first-round RT-PCR using HTBI primers, then second-round multiplex PCR was performed. Each CDR3 protein is one row after TCRdb ran MiXCR on the multiplex PCR reads. This sample has 200,000 to 250,000 distinct CDR3 sequences, with approximately 29% found just once. Trimming at V came to 6 bases and at J to 0 bases, leaving 7 bases not matched to a gene. CDR1 ENHRY and CDR2 SYGVKD come from the germline V gene. The CDR3 is 16 residues long. This clonotype was seen repeatedly, ten times or more. The antigen is not known.

This rearrangement joins TRBV10-3 to TRBJ1-2; 10 nucleotides line up with TRBD1. This sequence was found in a man aged 45 to 65 with Graves' ophthalmopathy. Sequencing was performed on peripheral blood. The chain's CDR3 is CAIRRTGGRTNYGYTF. In DNA, the CDR3 is TGTGCCATCAGGAGGACAGGGGGACGTACTAACTATGGCTACACCTTC.